This T cell receptor beta chain derives from a study of blood T cell repertoires in COVID-19. Study-level background: Both acute and convalescent COVID-19 samples were obtained from the United States, Italy and Spain.

The Seattle patients joined while their infection was active and were tracked longitudinally afterward. The CDR3 is made up of 11 amino acids. Germline values: CDR1 SGDLS, CDR2 YYNGEE. Trimming took 6 bases from V and 10 from J, leaving 11 bases between them. Profiled with immunoSEQ multiplex PCR; TCRdb holds only in-frame clones, not every one. The sample yields about 180,000 clones, more than 70% seen once. V is TRBV9 and J is TRBJ2-4; D gene ambiguous. Material: peripheral blood. The TCR comes from a person aged 70 to 85 with COVID-19, enrolled during active disease. The chain's CDR3 is CASKFKQIQYF. In nucleotides, the CDR3 is TGTGCCAGCAAATTCAAGCAAATTCAGTACTTC.